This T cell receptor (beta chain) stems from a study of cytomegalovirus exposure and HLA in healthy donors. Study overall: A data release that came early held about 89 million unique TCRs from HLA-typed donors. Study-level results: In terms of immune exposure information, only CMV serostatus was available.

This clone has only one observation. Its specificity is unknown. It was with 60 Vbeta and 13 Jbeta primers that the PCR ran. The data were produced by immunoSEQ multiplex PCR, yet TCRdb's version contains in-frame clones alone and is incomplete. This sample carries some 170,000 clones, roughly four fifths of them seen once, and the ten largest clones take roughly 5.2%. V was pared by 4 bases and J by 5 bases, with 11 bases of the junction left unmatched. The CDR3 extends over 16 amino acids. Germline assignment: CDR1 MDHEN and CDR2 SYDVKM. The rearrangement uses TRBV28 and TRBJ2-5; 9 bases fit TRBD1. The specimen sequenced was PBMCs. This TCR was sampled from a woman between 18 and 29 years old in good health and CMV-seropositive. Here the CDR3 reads CASSSGQGLRGETQYF. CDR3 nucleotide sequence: TGTGCCAGCAGTTCCGGACAGGGGCTGAGGGGCGAGACCCAGTACTTC.